The 28 T cell receptor beta chains below were found in one sample sequenced in a study of cytomegalovirus exposure and HLA in healthy donors. 60 Vbeta and 13 Jbeta primers were used in PCR. Clones were sequenced by immunoSEQ multiplex PCR, and TCRdb holds only the in-frame ones, with some missing. The table lists roughly 240,000 clones, more than 75% of them singletons. Sequences were obtained from PBMCs. The receptors stem from a woman between 40 and 55 years old in good health and CMV-seropositive.

This clone was recorded a few times. Sequence at one end of the junction differs from germline and may be a read error. The rearrangement joins TRBV5-4 to TRBJ2-1; D is perhaps TRBD2 (5 bases). This CDR3 has 11 residues. Germline CDR1 reads SGHNT; CDR2 reads YYREEE (reference sequence). CDR3 sequence (DNA): TGTGCCAGCAGTTTGGGAGAGGAGCAGTTCTTC. Translated, it gives CASSLGEEQFF.

The chain couples TRBV4-3 to TRBJ2-5; 12 bases align to TRBD2. Germline V CDR1 and CDR2: LGHNA, YSLEER. The CDR3 has 13 amino acids. Trimming at V came to 10 bases and at J to 2 bases, leaving 2 bases not matched to a gene. The CDR3 coding sequence is TGCGCCAACGGACTAGCGGGGCAAGAGACCCAGTACTTC. Translation gives CANGLAGQETQYF.

This rearrangement joins TRBV19 to TRBJ1-3, with D perhaps matching TRBD1 (6 bases). The germline CDR1 and CDR2 sequences are LNHDA and SQIVND (reference sequence). Trimming removed 2 bases from V and 5 bases from J, with 13 bases in between. The CDR3 is 15 residues long. CDR3 DNA sequence: TGTGCCAGTAGTATATCGGGGGGCCCTAGAAACACCATATATTTT. It specifies CASSISGGPRNTIYF.

The rearrangement links TRBV7-9 to TRBJ1-1, with 7 nucleotides matching TRBD1. This CDR3 region has 18 residues. In germline, CDR1 is SEHNR, CDR2 FQNEAQ (reference sequence). The V and J ends lost 5 bases and 5 bases, in that order; junction bases with no gene match: 20. The CDR3 coding sequence is TGTGCCAGCAGCCCCTGGGCAGGCGCAGGGGGGAGTAGGACTGAAGCTTTCTTT. Protein sequence: CASSPWAGAGGSRTEAFF.

The chain uses TRBV4-1 and TRBJ2-3; 7 positions match TRBD1. CDR1 is MGHRA, CDR2 YSYEKL, per germline. The J segment lost 2 bases and the V segment lost 3 bases, leaving 11 bases of the junction unmatched. The CDR3 is 17 residues long. In DNA form, the CDR3 reads TGCGCCAGCAGCCAGGGTCCCCAAAGGGGGCTCACAGATACGCAGTATTTT. Its protein is CASSQGPQRGLTDTQYF.

CDR3 in amino acids: CASSQLTGVREQYF. CDR3 DNA: TGCGCCAGCAGCCAACTGACAGGGGTTCGAGAGCAGTACTTC. The chain carries TRBV4-1 and TRBJ2-7; TRBD1 matches at 8 bases. The germline V gene encodes CDR1 MGHRA and CDR2 YSYEKL. This CDR3 is 14 amino acids long. The junction had 7 bases not matched to a gene; V was cut back by 2 bases and J by 7 bases.

V is TRBV9 and J is TRBJ1-2; 7 bases line up with TRBD1. Germline V CDR1 and CDR2: SGDLS, YYNGEE. J gave up 3 bases and V 3 bases, and 8 bases lay outside the gene matches. The CDR3 runs to 15 residues. Written as DNA, the CDR3 is TGTGCCAGCAGCGCGGGTACAGGGGTGGACTATGGCTACACCTTC. Translation gives CASSAGTGVDYGYTF.

This clone is a singleton in its sample. The chain is built from TRBV11-3 and TRBJ2-3, with 15 bases aligning to TRBD2. The trim removed 4 bases at V and 3 bases at J, leaving 2 bases unmatched. The germline gives CDR1 SGHNT, CDR2 YENEEA. CDR3 length: 16 amino acids. CDR3 nucleotides: TGTGCCAGCAGCTCCGGGACTAGCGGGAGGACAGATACGCAGTATTTT. Amino acid sequence: CASSSGTSGRTDTQYF. The full variable domain, with the rest looked up from reference TRBV11-3 and TRBJ2-3, is EAGVVQSPRYKIIEKKQPVAFWCNPISGHNTLYWYLQNLGQGPELLIRYENEEAVDDSQLPKDRFSAERLKGVDSTLKIQPAELGDSAVYLCASSSGTSGRTDTQYFGPGTRLTVL.

This chain uses TRBV19 with TRBJ1-5, with D hard to call. The CDR3 is made up of 10 amino acids. Looked up from germline, CDR1 is LNHDA and CDR2 is SQIVND (reference sequence). Trimming took off 5 bases at V and 13 bases at J, with 9 bases between the two ends. The CDR3 coding sequence is TGTGCCAGTAGTTCGGGAATACAGCATTTT. It yields the protein CASSSGIQHF.

The gene calls are TRBV30 and TRBJ2-7, with unresolved D. Germline V gene data show CDR1 as GTSNPN and CDR2 as SVGIG (reference sequence). The CDR3 totals 11 residues. Trimming left V 2 bases short and J 3 bases short, with 5 bases between. In DNA form, the CDR3 reads TGTGCCTGGAGTCGGGTCTACGAGCAGTACTTC. Translated, it gives CAWSRVYEQYF.

The chain couples TRBV18 to TRBJ2-1, with 11 bases matching TRBD2. The length of the CDR3 is 16 residues. The ends lost 6 bases at V and 5 bases at J; junction bases unmatched: 9. Germline CDR1 reads KGHSH; CDR2 reads LQKENI. CDR3 residues: CASSPGTSGRHNEQFF. In DNA form, the CDR3 reads TGTGCCAGCTCCCCGGGGACTAGCGGACGCCACAATGAGCAGTTCTTC.

This chain connects TRBV6-5 to TRBJ1-1; a possible D gene is TRBD1 (6 bases). The V gene lost 2 bases and the J gene lost 3 bases, with 7 bases spanning the gap. Germline loops: CDR1 MNHEY, CDR2 SVGAGI. CDR3 size: 13 residues. The CDR3 nucleotides read TGTGCCAGCAGTTACACAGGGCACACTGAAGCTTTCTTT. It translates to CASSYTGHTEAFF.

V usage is TRBV18 and J usage is TRBJ1-1; D is uncertain. This CDR3 spans 13 amino acids. Trimming left V 2 bases short and J 3 bases short, with 7 bases between. The germline V gene encodes CDR1 KGHSH and CDR2 LQKENI. CDR3 bases: TGTGCCAGCTCACCAAGCGGGGACACTGAAGCTTTCTTT. It is translated as CASSPSGDTEAFF.

The rearrangement joins TRBV2 to TRBJ2-3; 8 positions agree with TRBD1. With V trimmed by 6 bases and J by 3 bases, 17 bases remained unmatched. This CDR3 has 18 residues. Germline V CDR1 and CDR2: SNHLY, FYNNEI. The CDR3 protein is CASSRPERDRRETDTQYF. The CDR3 bases are TGTGCCAGCAGCAGGCCTGAACGGGACAGGAGAGAAACAGATACGCAGTATTTT.

This clone occurred once. The V call is TRBV5-1, the J call TRBJ2-2, with a possible D match to TRBD1 (6 bases). The CDR3 spans 14 residues. V was cut by 1 base and J by 7 bases, with 11 bases left in between. CDR1 and CDR2 from the germline V gene are SGHRS and YFSETQ. The CDR3: CASSLNREIGELFF. The CDR3 bases are TGCGCCAGCAGCTTGAACAGGGAAATCGGGGAGCTGTTTTTT.

This chain joins TRBV4-3 and TRBJ2-1, with D perhaps TRBD2 (6 bases). Germline CDR1 is LGHNA and CDR2 is YSLEER. The CDR3 loop spans 13 amino acids. V lost 1 base and J lost 6, with 7 bases in between. The CDR3 nucleotides are TGCGCCAGCAGCCAAGTCGGGGGCAATGAGCAGTTCTTC. This gives the protein CASSQVGGNEQFF.

The gene calls are TRBV11-2 and TRBJ2-7; D is unclear. The CDR3 spans 12 residues. Germline assignment: CDR1 SGHAT and CDR2 FQNNGV. The V end lost 0 bases, the J end lost 3 bases, and 3 bases lay between the germline ends. CDR3 amino acids: CASSLDGYEQYF. The CDR3 nucleotides are TGTGCCAGCAGCTTAGACGGCTACGAGCAGTACTTC. The variable domain in full, with the rest retrieved from reference TRBV11-2 and TRBJ2-7, is EAGVAQSPRYKIIEKRQSVAFWCNPISGHATLYWYQQILGQGPKLLIQFQNNGVVDDSQLPKDRFSAERLKGVDSTLKIQPAKLEDSAVYLCASSLDGYEQYFGPGTRLTVT.

The J gene is TRBJ2-7, the V gene TRBV19; 8 bases agree with TRBD2. CDR3 size: 16 residues. V was clipped by 3 bases and J by 3 bases; unmatched bases: 10. Germline loops: CDR1 LNHDA, CDR2 SQIVND (reference sequence). As DNA, the CDR3 is TGTGCCAGTAGTATGGGTAGCGGGGCGATCCACTACGAGCAGTACTTC. It codes for CASSMGSGAIHYEQYF.

CDR3 DNA: TGTGCCAGCAGCTTTGGGCCCACTAGCACAGATACGCAGTATTTT. It encodes CASSFGPTSTDTQYF. The genes are TRBV7-3 and TRBJ2-3; D gene uncertain. Trimming took off 3 bases at V and 0 bases at J, with 10 bases between the two ends. There are 15 residues in the CDR3. Per the germline V gene, CDR1 is SGHTA and CDR2 is FQGTGA.

The V gene is TRBV6-4, the J gene TRBJ1-1; 10 bases align to TRBD1. This CDR3 comprises 14 residues. V lost 6 bases and J lost 2; bases outside the gene matches: 3. CDR1 MRHNA and CDR2 SNTAGT come from the germline V gene. Written as DNA, the CDR3 is TGTGCCAGCAGGGACAGGGGGGGTAACACTGAAGCTTTCTTT. Translation: CASRDRGGNTEAFF.

This chain joins TRBV11-3 and TRBJ1-6; no clear D. Germline V lookup: CDR1 SGHNT, CDR2 YENEEA. The CDR3 is 14 residues long. V lost 1 base to trimming and J lost 5 bases, with 6 bases between them. CDR3 bases: TGTGCCAGCAGCTTAGGTTCTCATAATTCACCCCTCCACTTT. It codes for CASSLGSHNSPLHF.

The rearrangement joins TRBV19 to TRBJ1-5; no clear D gene. The CDR3 covers 15 residues. From germline, CDR1 is LNHDA and CDR2 SQIVND (reference sequence). Trimming took 1 base from V and 0 from J, leaving 7 bases between them. The CDR3 coding sequence is TGTGCCAGTAGTATAGTACTATATAGCAATCAGCCCCAGCATTTT. This gives the protein CASSIVLYSNQPQHF.

V usage is TRBV7-3 and J usage is TRBJ2-2; TRBD1 might be the D (6 bases). V shed 5 bases and J shed 3 bases, with 13 bases lying between them. Germline lookup yields CDR1 SGHTA and CDR2 FQGTGA. The CDR3 is 15 residues long. CDR3 sequence: CASSPNRADTGELFF. The CDR3 DNA follows: TGTGCCAGCAGCCCGAACAGGGCGGACACCGGGGAGCTGTTTTTT.

The rearrangement links TRBV21-1 to TRBJ2-7; no DNA check was done on the table's D call, TRBD2. TRBV21-1 is a listed pseudogene. CDR3 length: 16 amino acids. In nucleotides, the CDR3 is TGTGCCAGCAGCAAAACGGGAACTAGCGGGAGTTACGAGCAGTACTTC. Translation gives CASSKTGTSGSYEQYF.

This clone was seen many times. The gene calls are TRBV6-6 and TRBJ1-5; no reliable D call. The germline V gene has CDR1 MNHNY and CDR2 SVGAGI (reference sequence). This CDR3 is 15 amino acids long. The germline V and J ends were trimmed by 2 bases and 1 base, with 9 bases remaining between them. CDR3 coding DNA: TGTGCCAGCAGTTACCAGGCAAGCAGCAATCAGCCCCAGCATTTT. Protein product: CASSYQASSNQPQHF.

This rearrangement joins TRBV5-1 to TRBJ1-3, with TRBD1 matching 8 bases. CDR1 SGHRS and CDR2 YFSETQ come from the germline V gene. V shed 4 bases, J shed 0 bases, and the junction held 3 bases outside the gene matches. This CDR3 contains 15 residues. CDR3 sequence: CASSLDRDSGNTIYF. In DNA form, the CDR3 reads TGCGCCAGCAGCCTGGACAGGGACTCTGGAAACACCATATATTTT.

This chain connects TRBV7-2 to TRBJ2-7; D perhaps matches TRBD2 (6 bases). CDR3 length: 15 amino acids. CDR1 and CDR2 (germline): SGHTA, FQGNSA. V lost 3 bases and J 1 base, leaving 13 bases between the germline ends. For the CDR3, the DNA is TGTGCCAGCAGCTTGGGAGGAGGGACTTCCTACGAGCAGTACTTC. Amino acid sequence: CASSLGGGTSYEQYF.

In this sample, this clone turned up once. The chain employs TRBV27 and TRBJ1-5; D not certain. Germline V CDR1 and CDR2: MNHEY, SMNVEV (reference sequence). V lost 3 bases and J 1 base, leaving 10 bases between the germline ends. CDR3 length: 15 amino acids. The CDR3 bases are TGTGCCAGCAGTTTGAGAGGTACAAGCAATCAGCCCCAGCATTTT. It yields the protein CASSLRGTSNQPQHF.